Here is one TCR beta chain with its context. What it binds is not known. This sample was taken from a study of cytomegalovirus exposure and HLA in healthy donors. Study-level findings and limits: Association of a missense DCLRE1C variant with TCR beta V- and J-gene trimming was reported in a later analysis. Presence/absence analyses assumed roughly uniform sequencing depth across donors, which may not hold. TCR beta sequences reportedly predicted most subjects' HLA-A and HLA-B alleles accurately.

PCR was performed using 60 Vbeta and 13 Jbeta primers. As handled by the study authors: Approximately 79 million unique TCR beta chains, roughly 11 million of them shared, were counted by a later analysis. Generated by immunoSEQ multiplex PCR, the TCRdb table keeps only in-frame clones and is missing some. The V and J calls and the clone size are those of that table, but D and trimming were determined from the DNA. The profile covers fewer than 200,000 clones, with approximately 80% appearing a single time and just over 4.5% taken by the ten largest. Trimming left V 2 bases short and J 4 bases short, with 9 bases between. The CDR3 contains 14 residues. CDR1 and CDR2 (germline): SNHLY, FYNNEI.

The sequence was collected from a woman aged 50 to 65 in good health and CMV-seropositive. This chain joins TRBV2 and TRBJ1-5; no definite D call. The sequencing input was PBMCs. The CDR3 DNA reads TGTGCCAGCAGTGAAATTACGGGGAATCAGCCCCAGCATTTT. Protein: CASSEITGNQPQHF.